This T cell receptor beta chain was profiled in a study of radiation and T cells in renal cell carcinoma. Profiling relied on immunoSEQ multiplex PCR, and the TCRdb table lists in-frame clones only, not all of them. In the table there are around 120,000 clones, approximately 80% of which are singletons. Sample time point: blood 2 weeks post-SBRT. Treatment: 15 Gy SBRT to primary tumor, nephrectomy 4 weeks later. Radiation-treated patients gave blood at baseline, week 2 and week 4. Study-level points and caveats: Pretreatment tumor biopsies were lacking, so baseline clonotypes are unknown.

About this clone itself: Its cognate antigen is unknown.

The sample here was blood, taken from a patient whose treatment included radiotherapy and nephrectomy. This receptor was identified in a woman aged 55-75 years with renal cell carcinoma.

CDR3 loop: CASSDRYEQYF. The CDR3 DNA reads TGTGCCAGCAGCGATCGGTACGAGCAGTACTTC. The rearrangement uses TRBV11-2 and TRBJ2-7; D unresolved. Trimming removed 5 bases from V and 4 bases from J, with 6 bases in between. CDR1 SGHAT and CDR2 FQNNGV come from the germline V gene. The CDR3 consists of 11 residues.